These 32 T cell receptor beta chains originate from one sample sequenced in a study of PD-L1 blockade in urothelial cancer. Time point of the sample: pretreatment peripheral blood. Some clones are missing from TCRdb's copy, which holds only in-frame ones; the method was immunoSEQ multiplex PCR. Of about 56,000 clones listed, 85% to 90% are singletons. The sample was PBMCs, taken around atezolizumab (anti-PD-L1) treatment. Receptors were obtained from a man between 65 and 85 years old with urothelial cancer.

V usage is TRBV19 and J usage is TRBJ1-5; 10 bases agree with TRBD1. The CDR3 has 16 amino acids. Germline loops: CDR1 LNHDA, CDR2 SQIVND (reference sequence). V trimming: 4 bases; J trimming: 2 bases; junction bases outside the gene matches: 5. The CDR3 region has the DNA TGTGCCAGTAGTACCGGCGGGACAGGGGGCAATCAGCCCCAGCATTTT. Translated: CASSTGGTGGNQPQHF. The whole variable domain, filled in from reference TRBV19 and TRBJ1-5, reads DGGITQSPKYLFRKEGQNVTLSCEQNLNHDAMYWYRQDPGQGLRLIYYSQIVNDFQKGDIAEGYSVSREKKESFPLTVTSAQKNPTAFYLCASSTGGTGGNQPQHFGDGTRLSIL.

The chain has TRBV4-1 and TRBJ2-2; the match to TRBD1 covers 8 bases. Germline V gene data show CDR1 as MGHRA and CDR2 as YSYEKL. CDR3 length: 16 amino acids. J was trimmed by 5 bases and V by 2 bases; bases with no gene match: 7. The CDR3 coding sequence is TGCGCCAGCAGCCAACCGGACAGGGTTGGAACCGGGGAGCTGTTTTTT. This sequence encodes CASSQPDRVGTGELFF.

The V gene is TRBV6-5, the J gene TRBJ2-7; the match to TRBD2 covers 14 bases. The CDR3 has 15 amino acids. CDR1 MNHEY and CDR2 SVGAGI come from the germline V gene. Trimming removed 6 bases from V and 0 bases from J; junction bases left unmatched: 1. The CDR3 bases are TGTGCCAGCAGGGGGACTAGCGGGAGCTCCTACGAGCAGTACTTC. It is translated as CASRGTSGSSYEQYF.

The rearrangement joins TRBV6-1 to TRBJ1-1; TRBD1 matches 9 bases. This CDR3 has 13 residues. CDR1 is MNHNS and CDR2 is SASEGT in the germline V gene. Trimming took 7 bases from V and 8 from J; bases not matched to a gene: 8. Here the CDR3 reads CASTVNRGQEAFF. The CDR3 DNA reads TGTGCCAGCACCGTTAACAGGGGGCAGGAAGCTTTCTTT.

This chain connects TRBV9 to TRBJ2-3; maybe TRBD1 (5 bases). The V and J ends lost 0 bases and 10 bases respectively, with 30 bases between them. The germline gives CDR1 SGDLS, CDR2 YYNGEE. The CDR3 length is 19 residues. CDR3 region: CASSVVPGHPRGPHGSQYF. The CDR3 DNA is TGTGCCAGCAGCGTAGTACCAGGGCACCCTAGGGGTCCACACGGGTCGCAGTATTTT.

V gene TRBV6-1 combines with J gene TRBJ2-1; weak D call: TRBD2 (6 bases). V was pared by 2 bases and J by 8 bases, with 16 bases between. This CDR3 is built from 15 residues. Germline CDR1 and CDR2: MNHNS and SASEGT. Here the CDR3 DNA reads TGTGCCAGCAGTGAAATTCGTGGCGGGGACCATGAGCAGTTCTTC. The encoded protein is CASSEIRGGDHEQFF.

J is TRBJ1-5 and V is TRBV18, with a weak D call TRBD1 (6 bases). Germline lookup yields CDR1 KGHSH and CDR2 LQKENI. CDR3 size: 14 residues. The germline V and J ends were trimmed by 5 bases and 2 bases, with 10 bases remaining between them. In DNA, the CDR3 is TGTGCCAGCTCAGCGGCAGGGGGCAATCAGCCCCAGCATTTT. Protein product: CASSAAGGNQPQHF.

This chain links TRBV9 with TRBJ2-2; D remains unclear. V lost 3 bases to trimming and J lost 0 bases, with 12 bases between them. CDR3 length: 16 amino acids. From germline, CDR1 is SGDLS and CDR2 YYNGEE. CDR3 DNA: TGTGCCAGCAGCGAACCCAGCGATACGAACACCGGGGAGCTGTTTTTT. As protein: CASSEPSDTNTGELFF.

V usage is TRBV19 and J usage is TRBJ1-4; D might be TRBD1 (5 bases). Germline V gene sequence: CDR1 LNHDA, CDR2 SQIVND (reference sequence). CDR3 size: 15 residues. Trimming removed 3 bases from V and 8 bases from J, with 16 bases in between. Written as DNA, the CDR3 is TGTGCCAGTAGTATTTCGTCCAGGGTAGGCGAAAAACTGTTTTTT. It is translated as CASSISSRVGEKLFF.

The rearrangement uses TRBV7-6 and TRBJ2-1; 7 bases line up with TRBD1. Germline CDR1 reads SGHVS; CDR2 reads FNYEAQ. The CDR3 length is 15 residues. V was clipped by 3 bases and J by 2 bases; unmatched bases: 4. CDR3 amino acids: CASSFDRATYNEQFF. In DNA, the CDR3 is TGTGCCAGCAGCTTCGACAGGGCCACCTACAATGAGCAGTTCTTC.

V gene TRBV28 combines with J gene TRBJ2-4; possibly TRBD1 for D (5 bases). Germline CDR1 reads MDHEN; CDR2 reads SYDVKM. The CDR3 covers 17 residues. The V and J ends lost 5 bases and 0 bases respectively, with 17 bases between them. The CDR3: CASSPPGHKVAKNIQYF. The DNA of the CDR3 is TGTGCCAGCAGTCCCCCCGGACACAAGGTAGCCAAAAACATTCAGTACTTC.

The V and J genes are TRBV14 and TRBJ1-2, with D uncertain. The CDR3 is 14 amino acids. Trimming took 5 bases from V and 4 from J, leaving 14 bases between them. In germline, CDR1 is SGHDN, CDR2 FVKESK. Written as DNA, the CDR3 is TGTGCCAGCAGCTCGGACGGGGAAAGCTATGGCTACACCTTC. Amino acids: CASSSDGESYGYTF.

The rearrangement joins TRBV15 to TRBJ1-2, with a possible D match to TRBD1 (5 bases). CDR1 LNHNV and CDR2 YYDKDF come from the germline V gene (reference sequence). V lost 5 bases, J lost 4 bases, and 11 bases lay in between. This CDR3 region has 13 residues. CDR3 bases: TGTGCCACCAGCCCGGGGGAGGCCTATGGCTACACCTTC. Translation gives CATSPGEAYGYTF.

This chain links TRBV30 with TRBJ2-1, with TRBD2 matching over 14 bases. Germline V CDR1 and CDR2: GTSNPN, SVGIG (reference sequence). V lost 0 bases, J lost 9 bases, and 4 bases stayed unmatched. The CDR3 extends over 15 amino acids. The chain's CDR3 is CAWSVRLAGGGEQFF. Written as DNA, the CDR3 is TGTGCCTGGAGTGTAAGACTAGCGGGAGGGGGTGAGCAGTTCTTC.

This chain links TRBV27 with TRBJ1-2; a possible D gene is TRBD1 (6 bases). With 3 bases removed from V and 2 bases from J, the gap between germline ends came to 7 bases. The CDR3 is 13 residues long. Looked up from germline, CDR1 is MNHEY and CDR2 is SMNVEV (reference sequence). The CDR3, as DNA: TGTGCCAGCAGTTTCGGACAGAACTATGGCTACACCTTC. Protein product: CASSFGQNYGYTF.

There are a few counts of this clone. The chain has TRBV11-3 and TRBJ2-1; 12 bases map to TRBD1. In germline, CDR1 is SGHNT, CDR2 YENEEA. The CDR3 spans 16 residues. With 1 base clipped from V and 5 bases from J, the junction kept 3 bases outside the gene matches. CDR3 coding DNA: TGTGCCAGCAGCTTAGGGGGACAGGGGGCTAACAATGAGCAGTTCTTC. Its protein product is CASSLGGQGANNEQFF.

This clone appeared a single time. The chain carries TRBV5-4 and TRBJ2-1, with D possibly matching TRBD2 (5 bases). Per germline, CDR1 SGHNT and CDR2 YYREEE (reference sequence). Trimming stripped 3 bases from V and 0 bases from J, with 10 bases between. CDR3 length: 15 amino acids. In DNA, the CDR3 is TGTGCCAGCAGCTATGACTATCCCTCCTACAATGAGCAGTTCTTC. It is translated as CASSYDYPSYNEQFF.

The chain recombines TRBV7-2 with TRBJ2-7, with 11 bases aligning to TRBD1. Looked up from germline, CDR1 is SGHTA and CDR2 is FQGNSA. The CDR3 runs to 16 residues. V trimming: 1 base; J trimming: 4 bases; junction bases outside the gene matches: 6. CDR3 region: CASSLGGTGGWYEQYF. CDR3 nucleotide sequence: TGTGCCAGCAGCTTAGGAGGGACAGGGGGTTGGTACGAGCAGTACTTC. Based on the CDR3 plus reference TRBV7-2 and TRBJ2-7, the full variable domain is GAGVSQSPSNKVTEKGKDVELRCDPISGHTALYWYRQSLGQGLEFLIYFQGNSAPDKSGLPSDRFSAERTGGSVSTLTIQRTQQEDSAVYLCASSLGGTGGWYEQYFGPGTRLTVT.

The chain combines TRBV27 with TRBJ2-6; 7 positions agree with TRBD1. The V gene's germline CDR1 is MNHEY and CDR2 SMNVEV (reference sequence). The CDR3 loop spans 15 amino acids. V shed 4 bases, J shed 2 bases, and the junction held 2 bases outside the gene matches. This CDR3 is CASSSQGAGANVLTF. The CDR3 nucleotides read TGTGCCAGCAGTTCCCAGGGGGCTGGGGCCAACGTCCTGACTTTC. The whole variable domain, filled in from reference TRBV27 and TRBJ2-6, reads EAQVTQNPRYLITVTGKKLTVTCSQNMNHEYMSWYRQDPGLGLRQIYYSMNVEVTDKGDVPEGYKVSRKEKRNFPLILESPSPNQTSLYFCASSSQGAGANVLTFGAGSRLTVL.

This chain uses TRBV25-1 with TRBJ2-7; 7 nucleotides match TRBD2. Per germline, CDR1 MGHDK and CDR2 SYGVNS. There are 14 residues in the CDR3. Trimming took 6 bases from V and 3 from J; bases not matched to a gene: 8. CDR3 DNA: TGTGCCAGCAGCCTCTTTGGGGGGGGCTACGAGCAGTACTTC. Its protein product is CASSLFGGGYEQYF.

In this sample, this clone turned up once. V and J are TRBV5-8 and TRBJ2-7; 13 positions match TRBD2. The junction had 10 bases not matched to a gene; V was cut back by 4 bases and J by 3 bases. CDR1 is SGHTS, CDR2 YDEGEE, per germline. The CDR3 is made up of 17 amino acids. The CDR3 DNA reads TGTGCCAGCAGCAACTCTCCCGGGACTAGCGGGATCTACGAGCAGTACTTC. This codes for CASSNSPGTSGIYEQYF.

The V call is TRBV5-6, the J call TRBJ2-1, with D perhaps TRBD1 (6 bases). Per germline, CDR1 SGHDT and CDR2 YYEEEE. The CDR3 totals 16 residues. Trimming stripped 4 bases from V and 0 bases from J, with 14 bases between. CDR3 nucleotides: TGTGCCAGCAGCCTGTGGACAGCGAGCTCCTACAATGAGCAGTTCTTC. Protein product: CASSLWTASSYNEQFF.

This clone was recorded a few times. The chain recombines TRBV2 with TRBJ1-2, with D possibly matching TRBD1 (6 bases). Trimming stripped 4 bases from V and 4 bases from J, with 16 bases between. Per germline, CDR1 SNHLY and CDR2 FYNNEI. The CDR3 contains 15 residues. The CDR3 DNA follows: TGTGCCAGCAGTGGGGAAAGGACAGCGATCTATGGCTACACCTTC. Its translation: CASSGERTAIYGYTF.

The chain uses TRBV6-1 and TRBJ2-1, with TRBD2 matching 12 bases. The ends lost 2 bases at V and 5 bases at J; junction bases unmatched: 4. Germline assignment: CDR1 MNHNS and CDR2 SASEGT. The CDR3 is made up of 16 amino acids. The CDR3 DNA is TGTGCCAGCAGTGAACTAGCGGGAGGGCCGAACAATGAGCAGTTCTTC. Protein product: CASSELAGGPNNEQFF.

The count of this clone is one. This chain links TRBV14 with TRBJ2-4; 10 nucleotides line up with TRBD1. The CDR3 contains 17 residues. The V segment lost 4 bases and the J segment 1 base; nucleotides outside the gene matches: 7. The germline gives CDR1 SGHDN, CDR2 FVKESK. The CDR3 spells CASSPLGQGNAKNIQYF. The DNA for the CDR3 is TGTGCCAGCAGCCCCTTGGGACAGGGGAATGCCAAAAACATTCAGTACTTC.

This chain uses TRBV19 with TRBJ1-5; D gene unclear. CDR3 size: 16 residues. The V end was cut by 2 bases, the J end by 3 bases, with 14 bases between. The germline gives CDR1 LNHDA, CDR2 SQIVND (reference sequence). The CDR3 nucleotides are TGTGCCAGTAGTATAACGTTCCAGGTCCTCAATCAGCCCCAGCATTTT. This codes for CASSITFQVLNQPQHF.

The J gene is TRBJ2-5, the V gene TRBV2, with 8 bases aligning to TRBD1. CDR1 and CDR2 (germline): SNHLY, FYNNEI. CDR3 length: 12 residues. This CDR3 is CASSGGWETQYF. Written as DNA, the CDR3 is TGTGCTTCTTCAGGGGGCTGGGAGACCCAGTACTTC. The full variable domain, completed using reference TRBV2 and TRBJ2-5, is EPEVTQTPSHQVTQMGQEVILRCVPISNHLYFYWYRQILGQKVEFLVSFYNNEISEKSEIFDDQFSVERPDGSNFTLKIRSTKLEDSAMYFCASSGGWETQYFGPGTRLLVL.

The chain combines TRBV27 with TRBJ1-1; 8 bases fit TRBD1. The CDR3 extends over 14 amino acids. J lost 4 bases, V lost 5 bases, and 6 bases had no gene match. Germline V gene lookup returns CDR1 MNHEY and CDR2 SMNVEV (reference sequence). The CDR3 reads CASSPGQGGTEAFF. The CDR3 DNA reads as TGTGCCAGCAGTCCCGGACAGGGAGGCACTGAAGCTTTCTTT.

The chain links TRBV19 to TRBJ1-5, with D possibly being TRBD1 (6 bases). CDR3 size: 15 residues. The V end lost 1 base, the J end lost 5 bases, and 12 bases lay between the germline ends. CDR1 is LNHDA and CDR2 is SQIVND in the germline V gene (reference sequence). The DNA for the CDR3 is TGTGCCAGTAGTATAGTCGAAGGGGGTTATCAGCCCCAGCATTTT. It is translated as CASSIVEGGYQPQHF.

The chain uses TRBV10-2 and TRBJ2-1, with 9 bases fitting TRBD2. V shed 9 bases, J shed 4 bases, and the junction held 7 bases outside the gene matches. The CDR3 contains 14 residues. Germline CDR1 reads WSHSY; CDR2 reads SAAADI. The CDR3 reads CASALAGTYNEQFF. CDR3 DNA: TGCGCCAGTGCCCTAGCGGGAACGTACAATGAGCAGTTCTTC.

This chain connects TRBV6-1 to TRBJ2-1; tentatively, D is TRBD1 (6 bases). The CDR3 is 14 amino acids. Germline V CDR1 and CDR2: MNHNS, SASEGT. V was cut by 8 bases and J by 5 bases, with 16 bases left in between. Here the CDR3 reads CASGIQGRDNEQFF. As DNA, the CDR3 is TGTGCCAGCGGCATACAGGGTAGGGACAATGAGCAGTTCTTC.

The chain recombines TRBV19 with TRBJ2-2; D is perhaps TRBD1 (6 bases). This CDR3 contains 15 residues. Deletions cut 1 base from V and 4 bases from J, with 10 bases between. The germline V gene encodes CDR1 LNHDA and CDR2 SQIVND (reference sequence). The CDR3 sequence is CASSIGGGPTGELFF. In DNA, the CDR3 is TGTGCCAGTAGTATAGGAGGGGGACCCACCGGGGAGCTGTTTTTT.